A selection of T cell receptor beta chains follows, all from one sample in a study of human T cells and chemical hapten exposure. TCRdb reanalysed the RACE reads using MiXCR and keeps one entry per CDR3 protein. The sample yields more than 65,000 distinct CDR3 sequences, 7.5% to 9% seen once. The sample was whole blood, taken in connection with sensitization to the hapten diphenylcyclopropenone (DPC). All receptors come from a young woman with alopecia areata. Some clones in this sample may be carry-over from other donors' samples. Each CDR3 is given with its conserved first and last residue. The order of the fields is CDR3 length, V gene, clone size, D gene, J gene, CDR3 DNA, CDR3 protein. D genes are given only for firm matches. Expanded clones are given a class, and other clones once, few, many or no size at all.

13,TRBV20-1,NA,TRBD1,TRBJ2-7,TGCAGTGCAGGACAGGGGAGTCATTACGAGCAGCACTTC,CSAGQGSHYEQHF
16,TRBV6-5,many,NA,TRBJ2-7,TGTGCCAGCAGTTACTCTGTCGGGAATTTGATCTACGAGCAGTACTTC,CASSYSVGNLIYEQYF
15,TRBV6-1,NA,NA,TRBJ2-2,TGTGCCAGCAGTGAATTTAGTGAGAACACCGGGGAGCTGTTTTTT,CASSEFSENTGELFF
14,TRBV29-1,many,NA,TRBJ2-2,TGCAGCGTTGAAGGTGGCAGTAACACCGGGGAGCTGTTTTTT,CSVEGGSNTGELFF
13,TRBV3-1,many,NA,TRBJ2-2,TGTGCCAGCAGCCCAACGAACACCGGGGAGCTGTTTTTT,CASSPTNTGELFF
15,TRBV20-1,many,TRBD1,TRBJ1-1,TGCAGTGCTAGGGGACAGGGGGCAGTGAACACTGAAGCTTTCTTT,CSARGQGAVNTEAFF
15,TRBV5-4,many,NA,TRBJ1-1,TGTGCCAGCAGCGCAGGGGCAAGAGTGAACACTGAAGCTTTCTTT,CASSAGARVNTEAFF
14,TRBV30,NA,NA,TRBJ1-6,TGTGCCTGGAGTGGGAGCTCCTATAATTCACCCCTCCACTTT,CAWSGSSYNSPLHF
15,TRBV9,many,NA,TRBJ1-4,TGTGCCAGCAGCGTAACGGACAGCAAGAATGAAAAACTGTTTTTT,CASSVTDSKNEKLFF
20,TRBV3-1,many,NA,TRBJ2-1,TGTGCCAGCAGCTACCAAGAAACTCAGCTGGGGGCGAGCTCCTACAATGAGCAGTTCTTC,CASSYQETQLGASSYNEQFF
14,TRBV10-2,many,NA,TRBJ2-2,TGCGCCAGCAGTGAGAACTCGAACACCGGGGAGCTGTTTTTT,CASSENSNTGELFF
18,TRBV13,NA,TRBD2,TRBJ2-7,TGTGCCAGCAGCTTAGCCGTCCCGGGACTAGCGGGGTACTACGAGCAGTACTTC,CASSLAVPGLAGYYEQYF
15,TRBV7-3,NA,NA,TRBJ2-3,TGTGCCAGCAGCTTAACGGCGGTAGGCCCAGATACGCAGTATTTT,CASSLTAVGPDTQYF
14,TRBV7-8,many,NA,TRBJ1-4,TGTGCCAGCAGCTTAGCCGGGACGTATGAAAAACTGTTTTTT,CASSLAGTYEKLFF
15,TRBV7-2,NA,NA,TRBJ1-5,TGTGCCAGCAGCTTAGGGGGATGGAGCAATCAGCCCCAGCATTTT,CASSLGGWSNQPQHF
18,TRBV18,many,TRBD2,TRBJ2-3,TGTGCCAGCTCACCGGGTCTAGCGGGGGCCCAAGGGGCAGATACGCAGTATTTT,CASSPGLAGAQGADTQYF
16,TRBV6-1,many,NA,TRBJ2-1,TGTGCCAGCCGGAATATGGGCGGAATTCCGTTCAATGAGCAGTTCTTC,CASRNMGGIPFNEQFF
18,TRBV2,few,TRBD1,TRBJ2-3,TGTGCCAGCAGTGAAGCGCTGAGGAGACAGGGTGGGCCAGATACGCAGTATTTT,CASSEALRRQGGPDTQYF
18,TRBV7-2,many,TRBD2,TRBJ2-1,TGTGCCAGCAGCTTAGGAAGGATAGCGGGGGGCTCCTACAATGAGCAGTTCTTC,CASSLGRIAGGSYNEQFF
15,TRBV7-8,many,NA,TRBJ1-2,TGTGCCAGCAGCTTGAGGGTACAGGGTCAAGGAGGCTACACCTTC,CASSLRVQGQGGYTF
15,TRBV29-1,many,TRBD2,TRBJ2-3,TGCAGCGTTGTGAAGACTAGCGGGACCACAGATACGCAGTATTTT,CSVVKTSGTTDTQYF
13,TRBV29-1,many,NA,TRBJ1-5,TGCAGCGTTGGTCAAGGGGGTGATCAGCCCCAGCATTTT,CSVGQGGDQPQHF
15,TRBV24-1,NA,NA,TRBJ2-3,TGTGCCACCAGTGGCGGGGGCAACCCCACAGATACGCAGTATTTT,CATSGGGNPTDTQYF
20,TRBV5-1,few,TRBD1,TRBJ2-4,TGCGCCAGCAGCAATCCCCCCGGGACAGCCCCAACCGCGGCCAAAAACATTCAGTACTTC,CASSNPPGTAPTAAKNIQYF
13,TRBV20-1,many,TRBD1,TRBJ1-2,TGCAGTGCTACGGACAGGGCAAGCTATGGCTACACCTTC,CSATDRASYGYTF